This is a list of T cell receptor beta chains from one sample in a study of cytomegalovirus exposure and HLA in healthy donors. Method: immunoSEQ multiplex PCR; TCRdb's copy keeps in-frame clones and lacks some. The sample lists 45,000 to 60,000 clones; 80% to 95% were seen once. Sequencing input: PBMCs. These receptors were taken from a woman aged 18-30 years in good health and CMV-seronegative. Both conserved end residues are part of each CDR3. D genes are given only for firm matches. Clone sizes are given selectively: once, few, many, or a class where the clone is expanded.

J | D | V | size | CDR3 | DNA
TRBJ1-2 | - | TRBV6-5 | few | CASSLGADYGYTF | TGTGCCAGCAGTTTGGGGGCGGACTATGGCTACACCTTC
TRBJ2-1 | - | TRBV5-5 | - | CASSPPTREDNEQFF | TGTGCCAGCAGCCCCCCAACCAGGGAGGACAATGAGCAGTTCTTC
TRBJ1-1 | TRBD1 | TRBV27 | - | CASSLGQGALGAFF | TGTGCCAGCAGTTTAGGGCAGGGGGCCCTCGGGGCTTTCTTT
TRBJ1-2 | - | TRBV28 | - | CASSIDRGNYGYTF | TGTGCCAGCAGTATAGACCGGGGTAACTATGGCTACACCTTC
TRBJ1-2 | - | TRBV7-2 | once | CASSLGQTYGYTF | TGTGCCAGCAGCTTAGGACAGACCTATGGCTACACCTTC
TRBJ2-1 | TRBD1 | TRBV5-1 | - | CASSLGSPGGTNEQFF | TGCGCCAGCAGCTTGGGTTCGCCAGGGGGCACGAATGAGCAGTTCTTC
TRBJ1-1 | TRBD1 | TRBV13 | - | CASSSRDKGTGLTEAFF | TGTGCCAGCAGCTCACGTGACAAGGGGACAGGTCTGACTGAAGCTTTCTTT
TRBJ2-2 | - | TRBV11-2 | once | CASSLRGGIGELFF | TGTGCCAGCAGCTTAAGGGGCGGGATCGGGGAGCTGTTTTTT
TRBJ1-1 | TRBD1 | TRBV10-3 | - | CAIRNGQGVTEAFF | TGTGCCATCAGAAACGGACAGGGGGTAACTGAAGCTTTCTTT
TRBJ1-1 | - | TRBV10-2 | once | CASTDLTGNTEAFF | TGCGCCAGCACCGATCTGACAGGGAACACTGAAGCTTTCTTT
TRBJ2-5 | - | TRBV25-1 | - | CASSDLAERETQYF | TGTGCCAGCAGTGATCTGGCCGAGCGGGAGACCCAGTACTTC
TRBJ2-2 | TRBD1 | TRBV11-2 | - | CASRGTTGGAITGELFF | TGTGCCAGCAGGGGGACGACAGGGGGCGCTATCACCGGGGAGCTGTTTTTT
TRBJ1-2 | TRBD1 | TRBV9 | - | CASTQTDGTDYYGYTF | TGTGCCAGCACCCAAACGGACGGGACAGATTACTATGGCTACACCTTC
TRBJ1-1 | - | TRBV19 | - | CASSDSRGTEAFF | TGTGCCAGTAGTGACTCCAGGGGAACTGAAGCTTTCTTT
TRBJ1-5 | - | TRBV27 | - | CASSFGQQSNQPQHF | TGTGCCAGCAGTTTTGGCCAACAGAGCAATCAGCCCCAGCATTTT
TRBJ1-3 | - | TRBV4-1 | - | CASSQATVFGNTIYF | TGCGCCAGCAGCCAAGCCACGGTTTTTGGAAACACCATATATTTT
TRBJ2-7 | TRBD1 | TRBV9 | - | CASSVAGQTPSYEQYF | TGTGCCAGCAGCGTAGCGGGACAGACTCCCTCCTACGAGCAGTACTTC
TRBJ1-1 | TRBD1 | TRBV2 | once | CASEIYRGPTEAFF | TGTGCCAGCGAAATCTACAGGGGCCCAACTGAAGCTTTCTTT
TRBJ1-4 | TRBD1 | TRBV9 | - | CASSVATLTGDFTEKLFF | TGTGCCAGCAGCGTAGCTACCTTGACAGGGGATTTTACTGAAAAACTGTTTTTT
TRBJ2-1 | TRBD2 | TRBV5-5 | - | CASNQLADSYNEQFF | TGTGCCAGCAATCAACTAGCGGACTCCTACAATGAGCAGTTCTTC